This TCR beta chain was found in a study of Ad26.COV2.S vaccination and SARS-CoV-2 variants. Indicated treatment: roughly 20 received Ad26.COV2.S at low or high dose, single or two shots; about 5 received placebo; per-sample allocation not given. Repertoires come from day 63 after the first vaccine or placebo injection. Trimming shortened V by 3 bases and J by 8 bases, and 13 bases separated the two germline ends. Germline V gives CDR1 SGHTA, CDR2 FQGNSA. This CDR3 contains 13 residues. The data were produced by immunoSEQ multiplex PCR, yet TCRdb's version contains in-frame clones alone and is incomplete. The repertoire holds around 250,000 clones, with around 87% as singletons.

The source is a person aged 18 to 65 who received the Ad26.COV2.S COVID-19 vaccine or a placebo. The chain is built from TRBV7-2 and TRBJ1-2; weak D call: TRBD1 (6 bases). The specimen comprised peripheral blood, sampled in a trial of Ad26.COV2.S vaccine versus placebo. The CDR3 nucleotides read TGTGCCAGCAGCTTTTTCGGGGGCGAGGGCTACACCTTC. Translation gives CASSFFGGEGYTF. Supplemented by reference TRBV7-2 and TRBJ1-2, the full variable domain reads GAGVSQSPSNKVTEKGKDVELRCDPISGHTALYWYRQSLGQGLEFLIYFQGNSAPDKSGLPSDRFSAERTGGSVSTLTIQRTQQEDSAVYLCASSFFGGEGYTFGSGTRLTVV.